This passage covers 26 T cell receptor beta chains from one sample sequenced in a study of T cell clonality in common variable immunodeficiency. Only in-frame clones appear in the TCRdb table, and some are missing; sequencing was by immunoSEQ multiplex PCR. The record shows about 39,000 clones for this sample, with no singletons present. Input material: peripheral blood mononuclear cells. These receptors all stem from a person between 18 and 75 years old in good health.

The sample holds many counts of this clone. The sequenced fragment ends 3 residues before the CDR3 boundary, so the rest is inferred from the germline J gene. V usage is TRBV7-6 and J usage is TRBJ1-6; D may be TRBD1 (6 bases). Germline assignment: CDR1 SGHVS and CDR2 FNYEAQ. V dropped 5 bases and J dropped 9 bases, with 17 bases sitting between them. The CDR3 is 15 amino acids. The CDR3 DNA, read in part, is TGTGCCAGCAGCGCCGGACAGCCCTCACTTTCACCC. This translates into CASSAGQPSLSP. The full CDR3 protein is CASSAGQPSLSPLHF. Full variable domain (rest looked up from reference TRBV7-6 and TRBJ1-6): GAGVSQSPRYKVTKRGQDVALRCDPISGHVSLYWYRQALGQGPEFLTYFNYEAQQDKSGLPNDRFSAERPEGSISTLTIQRTEQRDSAMYRCASSAGQPSLSPLHFGNGTRLTVT.

This clone was seen repeatedly, ten times or more. The sequenced fragment ends 3 residues before the CDR3 boundary, so the rest is inferred from the germline J gene. The rearrangement uses TRBV7-7 and TRBJ2-1; possibly TRBD2 for D (7 bases). V shed 5 bases and J shed 5 bases, with 16 bases lying between them. Germline V gives CDR1 SSHAT, CDR2 FNYEAQ (reference sequence). This CDR3 is built from 15 residues. The CDR3 sequence: CASSQSRGGHNEQFF. The sequenced part of the CDR3 DNA is TGTGCCAGCAGCCAGTCTAGGGGGGGGCACAATGAG.

About this clone itself: The missing CDR3 end, 3 residues past where the read stops, is filled in from the germline J gene. The chain couples TRBV18 to TRBJ2-2; possible D gene TRBD1, 5 bases. In germline, CDR1 is KGHSH, CDR2 LQKENI. This CDR3 comprises 17 residues. CDR3 DNA, as far as it was read: TGTGCCAGCTCACGGGTTAATAGAAACTCTGGGGCCAACGTG. This gives the protein CASSRVNRNSGANV. The full-length CDR3 reads as CASSRVNRNSGANVLFF. Using reference TRBV18 and TRBJ2-2 for the parts outside the CDR3, the full variable domain is NAGVMQNPRHLVRRRGQEARLRCSPMKGHSHVYWYRQLPEEGLKFMVYLQKENIIDESGMPKERFSAEFPKEGPSILRIQQVVRGDSAAYFCASSRVNRNSGANVLFFGEGSRLTVL.

This clone has ten or more counts. Read data end 3 residues before the CDR3 end; the end is taken from the germline J gene. The genes are TRBV7-8 and TRBJ1-2; possibly TRBD1 for D (5 bases). CDR1 and CDR2 (germline): SGHVS, FQNEAQ. This CDR3 spans 13 amino acids. Deletions cut 1 base from V and 4 bases from J, with 7 bases between. CDR3 DNA (partial): TGTGCCAGCAGCTTAGGACAGACCTATGGC. Its protein is CASSLGQTYG. From start to end, the CDR3 is CASSLGQTYGYTF.

This clone was detected many times. The CDR3 is CASSPAEFYGYTF. The CDR3 DNA, read in part, is TGTGCCAGTAGCCCGGCGGAGTTCTATGGC. V and J are TRBV19 and TRBJ1-2; unclear D gene. The read terminates 3 residues before the CDR3 end, so the remaining end is supplied by the germline J gene. V gave up 6 bases and J gave up 4 bases, with 12 bases separating them. Per the germline V gene, CDR1 is LNHDA and CDR2 is SQIVND (reference sequence). The CDR3 has 13 residues.

This clone was observed at least ten times. Read sequence stops 3 residues before the CDR3 end, and the germline J gene provides the missing end. The V and J genes are TRBV10-3 and TRBJ2-1, with D perhaps matching TRBD2 (6 bases). Trimming shortened V by 2 bases and J by 1 base, and 9 bases separated the two germline ends. Germline CDR1 is ENHRY and CDR2 is SYGVKD. This CDR3 region has 15 residues. This chain's CDR3 is CAISETRGSYNEQFF. The CDR3 bases that were read are TGTGCCATCAGTGAGACCCGGGGGTCCTACAATGAG.

This clone was recorded at least ten times. The read ends 3 residues early relative to the CDR3; the germline J gene fills the gap. The V call is TRBV5-5, the J call TRBJ2-7, with 9 positions matching TRBD1. The CDR3 is made up of 13 amino acids. V was pared by 3 bases and J by 6 bases, with 4 bases of the junction left unmatched. Per germline, CDR1 SGHKS and CDR2 YYEKEE (reference sequence). CDR3 DNA (partial): TGTGCCAGCAGCTCACAGGGGGCCCTCGAG. This sequence encodes CASSSQGALE. The complete CDR3 reads CASSSQGALEQYF.

Worth noting for this clone: The CDR3 goes on 3 residues after the read ends, and that part is filled in from the germline J gene. This sequence joins TRBV7-6 and TRBJ2-7; weak D call: TRBD1 (5 bases). Germline CDR1 and CDR2: SGHVS and FNYEAQ. The CDR3 covers 15 residues. With 6 bases removed from V and 6 bases from J, the gap between germline ends came to 21 bases. The part of the CDR3 DNA that was read is TGTGCCAGCAGATCAGACAGCCCCTATAGCTCCGAG. Translating it yields CASRSDSPYSSE. The whole CDR3 reads CASRSDSPYSSEQYF.

This clone occurred many times. The read terminates 3 residues ahead of where the CDR3 ends, so the germline J gene completes it. V and J are TRBV30 and TRBJ1-1, with D perhaps matching TRBD1 (5 bases). The CDR3 contains 11 residues. From germline, CDR1 is GTSNPN and CDR2 SVGIG (reference sequence). Trimming removed 0 bases from V and 7 bases from J, with 6 bases in between. The chain's CDR3 is CAWSVGVEAFF. The covered CDR3 bases are TGTGCCTGGAGTGTAGGGGTTGAA.

This clone was found many times. The sequenced fragment ends 3 residues before the CDR3 boundary, so the rest is inferred from the germline J gene. The J gene is TRBJ2-1, the V gene TRBV7-9; D not certain. Germline V gives CDR1 SEHNR, CDR2 FQNEAQ (reference sequence). The CDR3 loop spans 14 amino acids. V was trimmed by 1 base and J by 5 bases, leaving 9 bases between them. Partial CDR3 DNA: TGTGCCAGCAGCTTAGGTGGTCAGGACAATGAG. It codes for CASSLGGQDNE. The complete CDR3 sequence is CASSLGGQDNEQFF.

This clone was seen repeatedly, ten times or more. The junction shows a germline mismatch at one end, possibly a read error. The CDR3 is cut off 3 residues early in the read; its end comes from the germline J gene. Other DNA sequences within the sample encode an identical CDR3. The chain is built from TRBV4-1 and TRBJ1-3; 10 bases agree with TRBD1. This CDR3 region has 18 residues. Germline V gene sequence: CDR1 MGHRA, CDR2 YSYEKL. The CDR3 loop is CASSQSGTGVLRGNTIYF. The sequenced part of the CDR3 DNA is TGCGCCAGCAGCCAGTCCGGGACAGGGGTTCTCCGAGGAAACACG.

This clone was picked up many times. Coverage ceases 3 residues before the CDR3 finishes, and the germline J gene fills in the end. The V gene is TRBV6-1, the J gene TRBJ1-2; TRBD1 is a possible D gene (5 bases). Trimming stripped 4 bases from V and 6 bases from J, with 21 bases between. The CDR3 covers 16 residues. CDR1 and CDR2 from the germline V gene are MNHNS and SASEGT. The CDR3 sequence is CASSGRYGGTNDGYTF. Partial CDR3 DNA: TGTGCCAGCAGTGGGAGGTATGGGGGGACGAACGATGGC.

This clone came up many times. The read comes to an end 3 residues before the CDR3 does, leaving the germline J gene to fill in the end. V usage is TRBV28 and J usage is TRBJ1-5, with D maybe TRBD1 (6 bases). V was shortened by 4 bases and J by 4 bases, with 17 bases between the two germline ends. Germline CDR1 reads MDHEN; CDR2 reads SYDVKM. CDR3 length: 16 residues. CDR3 DNA (partial): TGTGCCAGCAGTTATAGGATGGACAGTGGAAATCAGCCC. As protein: CASSYRMDSGNQP. In full, the CDR3 is CASSYRMDSGNQPQHF.

This clone was seen at least ten times. From the germline J gene comes the end of the CDR3, since the read stops 3 residues before it. The rearrangement links TRBV28 to TRBJ2-4; the match to TRBD1 covers 9 bases. This CDR3 is built from 15 residues. The J segment lost 5 bases and the V segment lost 6 bases, leaving 8 bases of the junction unmatched. Germline V gene lookup returns CDR1 MDHEN and CDR2 SYDVKM. This CDR3 is CASSLGGQGQNIQYF. The covered CDR3 bases are TGTGCCAGCAGCCTGGGGGGACAGGGCCAAAACATT. Filled out from reference TRBV28 and TRBJ2-4, the complete variable domain reads DVKVTQSSRYLVKRTGEKVFLECVQDMDHENMFWYRQDPGLGLRLIYFSYDVKMKEKGDIPEGYSVSREKKERFSLILESASTNQTSMYLCASSLGGQGQNIQYFGAGTRLSVL.

At least ten counts were recorded for this clone. The CDR3 end falls 3 residues outside the read, so it is completed with the germline J gene. The genes are TRBV11-2 and TRBJ2-3; 11 positions agree with TRBD2. In germline, CDR1 is SGHAT, CDR2 FQNNGV. CDR3 length: 15 amino acids. V trimming: 3 bases; J trimming: 3 bases; junction bases outside the gene matches: 2. Incomplete CDR3 DNA: TGTGCCAGCAGCTTCCTAGCGGGAGGAACAGATACG. The encoded protein is CASSFLAGGTDT. In full, the CDR3 reads CASSFLAGGTDTQYF.

This clone was detected many times. The read ends 3 residues early relative to the CDR3; the germline J gene fills the gap. The rearrangement joins TRBV7-8 to TRBJ2-7; TRBD2 agrees at 8 bases. Germline trimming cut 5 bases from V and 3 bases from J; bases unmatched to any gene: 6. CDR1 SGHVS and CDR2 FQNEAQ come from the germline V gene. This CDR3 is built from 14 residues. CDR3 loop: CASSLGLADYEQYF. CDR3 DNA, as far as it was read: TGTGCCAGCAGCCTAGGACTAGCAGACTACGAG. The full variable domain, its missing parts supplied by reference TRBV7-8 and TRBJ2-7, is GAGVSQSPRYKVAKRGQDVALRCDPISGHVSLFWYQQALGQGPEFLTYFQNEAQLDKSGLPSDRFFAERPEGSVSTLKIQRTQQEDSAVYLCASSLGLADYEQYFGPGTRLTVT.

This clone has ten or more counts. The read terminates 3 residues ahead of where the CDR3 ends, so the germline J gene completes it. This sequence joins TRBV7-3 and TRBJ2-2; 7 bases align to TRBD1. Germline-derived CDR1 and CDR2 are SGHTA and FQGTGA. CDR3 length equals 14 residues. V lost 5 bases to trimming and J lost 6 bases; unmatched junction nucleotides: 6. CDR3: CASSPTGTAGELFF. The CDR3 bases that were read are TGTGCCAGCAGCCCGACAGGGACCGCCGGGGAG.

Many counts were recorded for this clone. The CDR3 is cut off 3 residues early in the read; its end comes from the germline J gene. The chain uses TRBV5-1 and TRBJ2-5; perhaps TRBD1 as D (6 bases). The CDR3 covers 14 residues. V was shortened by 0 bases and J by 4 bases, with 10 bases between the two germline ends. Germline CDR1 and CDR2: SGHRS and YFSETQ. The CDR3 is CASSLGTEGETQYF. The part of the CDR3 DNA that was read is TGCGCCAGCAGCTTGGGGACAGAGGGAGAGACC.

Points on this clone: Sequencing ends 3 residues short of the CDR3 end; the germline J gene provides the rest. The rearrangement links TRBV7-9 to TRBJ1-1, with TRBD1 matching over 8 bases. Trimming at V came to 6 bases and at J to 4 bases, leaving 4 bases not matched to a gene. In germline, CDR1 is SEHNR, CDR2 FQNEAQ (reference sequence). The CDR3 runs to 13 residues. This chain's CDR3 is CASRTGGGTEAFF. The part of the CDR3 DNA that was read is TGTGCCAGCAGAACAGGGGGGGGCACTGAA.

This clone was counted at least ten times. Read data end 3 residues before the CDR3 end; the end is taken from the germline J gene. The chain is built from TRBV7-9 and TRBJ1-2; D might be TRBD1 (5 bases). Germline V gives CDR1 SEHNR, CDR2 FQNEAQ (reference sequence). The CDR3 loop spans 14 amino acids. V lost 3 bases, J lost 4 bases, and 12 bases lay in between. The CDR3 DNA, read in part, is TGTGCCAGCAGCTTGAAACAACAGGTCTATGGC. Residues: CASSLKQQVYG. In full, the CDR3 reads CASSLKQQVYGYTF.

At least ten counts were recorded for this clone. The DNA ends 3 residues before the CDR3 does, and the rest of the CDR3 is filled in from the germline J gene. The chain combines TRBV13 with TRBJ2-5, with a possible D match to TRBD1 (6 bases). The ends were cut back, 5 bases at V and 3 bases at J, with 13 bases in the middle. The CDR3 loop spans 14 amino acids. Germline CDR1 reads PRHDT; CDR2 reads FYEKMQ (reference sequence). The CDR3 loop reads CASSPTGRKETQYF. The part of the CDR3 DNA that was read is TGTGCCAGCAGCCCTACAGGGAGAAAAGAGACC.

The table lists this clone with many counts. This CDR3 is CASSLSLLAGMADTQYF. The CDR3 DNA, read in part, is TGTGCCAGCAGTTTATCCCTGCTAGCGGGAATGGCAGATACG. This chain links TRBV27 with TRBJ2-3; TRBD2 aligns across 9 bases. With the read ending 3 residues before the CDR3 end, the germline J gene is used to fill in that end. The ends lost 0 bases at V and 4 bases at J; junction bases unmatched: 8. Germline CDR1 is MNHEY and CDR2 is SMNVEV (reference sequence). This CDR3 comprises 17 residues.

This clone was picked up many times. The CDR3 end lies 3 residues beyond the end of the read and is filled in from the germline J gene. The V call is TRBV5-4, the J call TRBJ1-3; a weak D match, TRBD1 (5 bases). Per germline, CDR1 SGHNT and CDR2 YYREEE (reference sequence). The CDR3 extends over 15 amino acids. Trimming pared 2 bases from V and 4 bases from J, leaving 13 bases between. CDR3 protein: CASSLKGPGGNTIYF. Incomplete CDR3 DNA: TGTGCCAGCAGCTTAAAGGGGCCTGGGGGAAACACC.

This clone was counted ten times or more. Read data end 3 residues before the CDR3 end; the end is taken from the germline J gene. This chain links TRBV10-3 with TRBJ2-2; D remains unclear. This CDR3 is 13 amino acids long. Germline CDR1 and CDR2: ENHRY and SYGVKD. This chain's CDR3 is CAISLESNSPLFF. Partial CDR3 DNA: TGTGCCATCAGCTTAGAAAGTAATTCACCG.

In this sample, this clone turned up many times. The read gets to within 3 residues of the CDR3 end, and the germline J gene fills in the rest. The chain joins TRBV20-1 to TRBJ1-5; D is undetermined. Trimming took 6 bases from V and 6 from J, leaving 18 bases between them. Germline lookup yields CDR1 DFQATT and CDR2 SNEGSKA (reference sequence). The CDR3 runs 14 residues. The sequenced part of the CDR3 DNA is TGCAGTGCCATAGAACCCCTTCCGGGTCAGCCC. This translates into CSAIEPLPGQP. The entire CDR3 protein reads CSAIEPLPGQPQHF.

This clone appeared many times. The read gets to within 3 residues of the CDR3 end, and the germline J gene fills in the rest. The chain recombines TRBV5-4 with TRBJ2-5; D possibly corresponds to TRBD2 (6 bases). The V and J ends lost 4 bases and 5 bases respectively, with 18 bases between them. This CDR3 is 15 amino acids long. CDR1 and CDR2 from the germline V gene are SGHNT and YYREEE (reference sequence). The CDR3 DNA, read in part, is TGTGCCAGCAGCCTACGAGGAGGGGCCGCGGAGACC. Amino acids: CASSLRGGAAET. The whole CDR3 region reads CASSLRGGAAETQYF.